This TCR beta chain was retrieved from a study of blood T cells in healthy people across ages. Germline lookup yields CDR1 LGHDT and CDR2 YNNKEL (reference sequence). The CDR3 sequence is 17 residues long. The ends lost 1 base at V and 0 bases at J; junction bases unmatched: 2. Points from the study as a whole: Higher diversity, along with more naive CD4+ cells, distinguished long-lived donors from aged donors.

Sample donors were healthy Caucasian individuals that came from Russia, aged about 6 to 100. Primed by a sample-barcoded 5' primer and a J-beta primer mix, a second PCR proceeded for roughly 6 to 12 cycles. MiXCR, run by TCRdb on the 5' RACE reads, gives a single entry per CDR3 protein. Among over 600,000 distinct CDR3 sequences listed, more than 55% were seen once. As for this clonotype: The antigen is undetermined.

Sequences were obtained from blood. This chain connects TRBV3-1 to TRBJ1-4; TRBD1 matches 10 bases. This clonotype was sampled from a man aged 35-49 years in good health. DNA of the CDR3: TGTGCCAGCAGCCAAGGACAGGGGGCACCAACTAATGAAAAACTGTTTTTT. Translation: CASSQGQGAPTNEKLFF.